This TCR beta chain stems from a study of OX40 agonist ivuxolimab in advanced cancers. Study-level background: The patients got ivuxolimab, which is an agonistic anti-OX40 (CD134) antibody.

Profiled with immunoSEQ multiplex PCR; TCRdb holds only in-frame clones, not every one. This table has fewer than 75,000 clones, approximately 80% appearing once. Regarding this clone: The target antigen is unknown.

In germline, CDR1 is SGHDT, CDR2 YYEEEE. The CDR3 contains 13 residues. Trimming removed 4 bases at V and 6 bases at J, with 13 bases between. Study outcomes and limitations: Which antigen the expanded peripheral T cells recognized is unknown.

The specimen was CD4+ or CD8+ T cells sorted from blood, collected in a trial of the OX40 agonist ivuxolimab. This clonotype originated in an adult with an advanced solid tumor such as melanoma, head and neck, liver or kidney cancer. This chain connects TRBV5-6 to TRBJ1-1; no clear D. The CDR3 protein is CASSQNEGPEAFF. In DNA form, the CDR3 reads TGTGCCAGCAGCCAAAATGAAGGCCCTGAAGCTTTCTTT. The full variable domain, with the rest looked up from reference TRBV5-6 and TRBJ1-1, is DAGVTQSPTHLIKTRGQQVTLRCSPKSGHDTVSWYQQALGQGPQFIFQYYEEEERQRGNFPDRFSGHQFPNYSSELNVNALLLGDSALYLCASSQNEGPEAFFGQGTRLTVV.